One sample yielded the 26 T cell receptor beta chains listed below, sequenced in a study of blood T cell repertoires in COVID-19. Profiled with immunoSEQ multiplex PCR; TCRdb holds only in-frame clones, not every one. The data show more than 85,000 clones, 91% seen once. The sequenced sample consisted of peripheral blood. The source of these receptors is a young man with acute or convalescent COVID-19.

The chain employs TRBV5-1 and TRBJ2-1, with 14 bases lining up with TRBD2. CDR1 and CDR2 (germline): SGHRS, YFSETQ. Trimming removed 2 bases from V and 7 bases from J; junction bases left unmatched: 2. The CDR3 spans 15 residues. CDR3 sequence: CASSFGTSGSNEQFF. CDR3 bases: TGCGCCAGCAGCTTTGGGACTAGCGGGAGTAATGAGCAGTTCTTC.

V and J are TRBV6-5 and TRBJ2-5; 7 bases are a match to TRBD2. V lost 6 bases and J lost 5; bases outside the gene matches: 12. The CDR3 runs to 15 residues. Germline V gene lookup returns CDR1 MNHEY and CDR2 SVGAGI. Written as DNA, the CDR3 is TGTGCCAGCAGCCCCCGGGGAGGGGATGTGGAGACCCAGTACTTC. Translating it yields CASSPRGGDVETQYF.

The chain employs TRBV7-9 and TRBJ2-2; a possible D gene is TRBD2 (5 bases). V lost 1 base and J 4 bases, leaving 10 bases between the germline ends. The CDR3 extends over 15 amino acids. CDR1 is SEHNR, CDR2 FQNEAQ, per germline (reference sequence). The CDR3 DNA reads as TGTGCCAGCAGCTTAGGAGGGATCTTCACCGGGGAGCTGTTTTTT. Translated: CASSLGGIFTGELFF.

V is TRBV4-1 and J is TRBJ2-6; 7 bases are a match to TRBD1. The CDR3 is 17 amino acids. Germline V gene sequence: CDR1 MGHRA, CDR2 YSYEKL. The V segment lost 4 bases and the J segment 1 base; nucleotides outside the gene matches: 7. CDR3: CASSPPGTASGANVLTF. Here the CDR3 DNA reads TGCGCCAGCAGCCCTCCCGGGACAGCTTCTGGGGCCAACGTCCTGACTTTC.

The chain employs TRBV6-1 and TRBJ1-2; weak D call: TRBD1 (6 bases). CDR3 size: 15 residues. With 0 bases removed from V and 4 bases from J, the gap between germline ends came to 12 bases. Germline loops: CDR1 MNHNS, CDR2 SASEGT. CDR3 amino acids: CASSEALDSLYGYTF. The CDR3 DNA reads TGTGCCAGCAGTGAAGCTTTGGACAGTCTCTATGGCTACACCTTC.

This chain joins TRBV5-1 and TRBJ2-1; 8 bases match TRBD1. CDR3 length: 15 residues. The J segment lost 7 bases and the V segment lost 0 bases, leaving 6 bases of the junction unmatched. The germline V gene has CDR1 SGHRS and CDR2 YFSETQ. The CDR3 nucleotides are TGCGCCAGCAGCTTGGAAGGGACAGGCAGTAATGAGCAGTTCTTC. Translation: CASSLEGTGSNEQFF. Looking up the rest from reference TRBV5-1 and TRBJ2-1 gives the full variable domain: KAGVTQTPRYLIKTRGQQVTLSCSPISGHRSVSWYQQTPGQGLQFLFEYFSETQRNKGNFPGRFSGRQFSNSRSEMNVSTLELGDSALYLCASSLEGTGSNEQFFGPGTRLTVL.

The chain uses TRBV5-4 and TRBJ1-2; 7 bases are a match to TRBD1. The length of the CDR3 is 14 residues. Germline CDR1 SGHNT, CDR2 YYREEE (reference sequence). Trimming at V came to 3 bases and at J to 4 bases, leaving 6 bases not matched to a gene. CDR3 nucleotide sequence: TGTGCCAGCAGCTCATACGGGACAGTCTATGGCTACACCTTC. Encoded protein: CASSSYGTVYGYTF.

This chain links TRBV5-5 with TRBJ1-5; D remains unclear. V was cut by 1 base and J by 0 bases, with 11 bases left in between. CDR3 size: 16 residues. Germline CDR1 is SGHKS and CDR2 is YYEKEE (reference sequence). Here the CDR3 DNA reads TGTGCCAGCAGCTTGCAGCCAGGTCTTAGCAATCAGCCCCAGCATTTT. Amino acid sequence: CASSLQPGLSNQPQHF.

The V gene is TRBV5-1, the J gene TRBJ1-1; 11 bases are a match to TRBD1. The CDR3 has 15 residues. V lost 2 bases and J lost 7; bases outside the gene matches: 7. Germline CDR1 reads SGHRS; CDR2 reads YFSETQ. CDR3: CASSFIPGQGVEAFF. In DNA form, the CDR3 reads TGCGCCAGCAGCTTTATTCCGGGACAGGGGGTTGAAGCTTTCTTT.

This chain uses TRBV6-5 with TRBJ1-1, with TRBD1 matching 7 bases. Germline values: CDR1 MNHEY, CDR2 SVGAGI. The CDR3 contains 12 residues. V dropped 6 bases and J dropped 9; count of bases not matched to a gene: 7. CDR3 DNA sequence: TGTGCCAGCAGCGCACCGGGACAGAAAGCTTTCTTT. Protein sequence: CASSAPGQKAFF.

The count of this clone is one. The chain uses TRBV5-1 and TRBJ2-1, with TRBD2 as a possible D gene (5 bases). The V and J ends lost 4 bases and 2 bases respectively, with 7 bases between them. CDR1 is SGHRS and CDR2 is YFSETQ in the germline V gene. The CDR3 extends over 13 amino acids. The CDR3 loop reads CASSGLAYNEQFF. CDR3 DNA: TGCGCCAGCAGCGGACTGGCCTACAATGAGCAGTTCTTC.

The chain is built from TRBV15 and TRBJ1-4, with TRBD1 matching over 7 bases. This CDR3 contains 15 residues. V shed 3 bases, J shed 5 bases, and the junction held 6 bases outside the gene matches. Germline lookup yields CDR1 LNHNV and CDR2 YYDKDF (reference sequence). As DNA, the CDR3 is TGTGCCACCAGCAGGGAGACAGGGAAGAATGAAAAACTGTTTTTT. Encoded protein: CATSRETGKNEKLFF.

This clone was observed many times. In nucleotides, the CDR3 is TGTGCCAGCAGTCGCCGCCGGGGGGACGTGGGGGGCCAGTACGAGCAGTACTTC. It is translated as CASSRRRGDVGGQYEQYF. The rearrangement links TRBV6-6 to TRBJ2-7; tentatively, D is TRBD2 (7 bases). Germline V gene lookup returns CDR1 MNHNY and CDR2 SVGAGI (reference sequence). V lost 5 bases and J lost 4, with 27 bases in between. This CDR3 contains 18 residues.

The chain employs TRBV3-1 (or the pseudogene TRBV3-2) and TRBJ2-1; D is perhaps TRBD1 (6 bases). The ends were cut back, 4 bases at V and 8 bases at J, with 12 bases in the middle. CDR1 LGHDT and CDR2 YNNKEL come from the germline V gene (reference sequence). The CDR3 covers 13 residues. Written as DNA, the CDR3 is TGTGCCAGCAGCCCCCGGACAGTGGATGAGCAGTTCTTC. Translating gives CASSPRTVDEQFF.

This sequence joins TRBV7-9 and TRBJ1-2, with TRBD1 as a possible D gene (5 bases). The ends were cut back, 7 bases at V and 5 bases at J, with 14 bases in the middle. CDR1 is SEHNR and CDR2 is FQNEAQ in the germline V gene (reference sequence). This CDR3 has 13 amino acids. Here the CDR3 DNA reads TGTGCCAGCACCGAGGACAAGTTTTATGGCTACACCTTC. Protein product: CASTEDKFYGYTF.

CDR3 DNA sequence: TGTGCCAGCAGTCGATCGCCTAGCGCTAAGGGGCAAGAGACCCAGTACTTC. Amino acids: CASSRSPSAKGQETQYF. The J gene is TRBJ2-5, the V gene TRBV9; the D gene is possibly TRBD2 (6 bases). The germline V gene has CDR1 SGDLS and CDR2 YYNGEE. Trimming took off 5 bases at V and 2 bases at J, with 22 bases between the two ends. CDR3 length: 17 amino acids. Full variable domain (missing parts from reference TRBV9 and TRBJ2-5): DSGVTQTPKHLITATGQRVTLRCSPRSGDLSVYWYQQSLDQGLQFLIQYYNGEERAKGNILERFSAQQFPDLHSELNLSSLELGDSALYFCASSRSPSAKGQETQYFGPGTRLLVL.

The CDR3 region is CASRTKGVLNYGYTF. CDR3 coding DNA: TGTGCCAGCAGGACCAAAGGGGTCCTTAACTATGGCTACACCTTC. The genes are TRBV6-5 and TRBJ1-2; possible D gene TRBD1, 5 bases. The CDR3 runs 15 residues. The ends were cut back, 6 bases at V and 1 base at J, with 15 bases in the middle. The V gene's germline CDR1 is MNHEY and CDR2 SVGAGI.

The chain recombines TRBV14 with TRBJ1-1, with TRBD1 matching 7 bases. V shed 0 bases and J 3 bases; nucleotides not matched to a gene: 4. CDR3 length: 15 amino acids. Germline V CDR1 and CDR2: SGHDN, FVKESK. Written as DNA, the CDR3 is TGTGCCAGCAGCCAAGATCCGACAGGGTACACTGAAGCTTTCTTT. This gives the protein CASSQDPTGYTEAFF.

The chain has TRBV12-1 and TRBJ2-7; the listed D gene, TRBD2, was not tested against the DNA. TRBV12-1 is given as a pseudogene. This CDR3 spans 16 amino acids. This chain's CDR3 is CASSFRRLADSYEQYF. The CDR3, as DNA: TGTGCCAGCAGCTTCAGAAGACTAGCGGATTCCTACGAGCAGTACTTC.

This chain uses TRBV2 with TRBJ2-1; perhaps TRBD1 as D (5 bases). V was trimmed by 6 bases and J by 9 bases, leaving 6 bases between them. Looked up from germline, CDR1 is SNHLY and CDR2 is FYNNEI. This CDR3 spans 10 amino acids. The CDR3: CASRGLEQFF. The CDR3, as DNA: TGTGCCAGCAGGGGGCTTGAGCAGTTCTTC.

The rearrangement joins TRBV5-4 to TRBJ2-1; 9 bases are shared with TRBD2. The CDR3 length is 18 residues. Germline V gene sequence: CDR1 SGHNT, CDR2 YYREEE (reference sequence). V dropped 2 bases and J dropped 0; count of bases not matched to a gene: 9. CDR3: CASSFDGRGGSSYNEQFF. DNA for the CDR3: TGTGCCAGCAGCTTTGATGGGCGGGGGGGCAGCTCCTACAATGAGCAGTTCTTC.

Concerning this clone itself: The sample contains more than one DNA sequence encoding this CDR3. This chain connects TRBV12-3 or TRBV12-4 to TRBJ2-5, with a tentative D call TRBD1 (6 bases). This CDR3 contains 13 residues. Trimming stripped 3 bases from V and 1 base from J, with 6 bases between. The CDR3 DNA follows: TGTGCCAGCAGTTTGGACAGCCAAGAGACCCAGTACTTC. The encoded protein is CASSLDSQETQYF.

The genes are TRBV7-8 and TRBJ2-7; TRBD2 agrees at 8 bases. Germline values: CDR1 SGHVS, CDR2 FQNEAQ. CDR3 length: 16 residues. Trimming took 1 base from V and 0 from J; bases not matched to a gene: 5. CDR3 nucleotide sequence: TGTGCCAGCAGCTTAGGTACTAGCGGTTTCTCCTACGAGCAGTACTTC. Translating it yields CASSLGTSGFSYEQYF.

V gene TRBV7-9 combines with J gene TRBJ2-7; TRBD1 matches 10 bases. The trim removed 4 bases at V and 3 bases at J, leaving 6 bases unmatched. This CDR3 comprises 15 residues. In germline, CDR1 is SEHNR, CDR2 FQNEAQ (reference sequence). The CDR3 DNA follows: TGTGCCAGCAGCTCGAGGACAGGGGGGAACTACGAGCAGTACTTC. The encoded protein is CASSSRTGGNYEQYF.

The chain is built from TRBV19 and TRBJ2-1, with 8 bases matching TRBD2. V was clipped by 5 bases and J by 3 bases; unmatched bases: 6. Germline V gene data show CDR1 as LNHDA and CDR2 as SQIVND (reference sequence). The CDR3 spans 15 residues. CDR3 region: CASSSETSVYNEQFF. CDR3 nucleotide sequence: TGTGCCAGTAGTTCCGAGACTAGCGTCTACAATGAGCAGTTCTTC.

J is TRBJ2-7 and V is TRBV7-9, with 10 bases lining up with TRBD1. The CDR3 loop spans 15 amino acids. Germline loops: CDR1 SEHNR, CDR2 FQNEAQ (reference sequence). V shed 4 bases, J shed 6 bases, and the junction held 9 bases outside the gene matches. The CDR3 reads CASSSLTGGVSEQYF. In DNA, the CDR3 is TGTGCCAGCAGCTCATTGACAGGGGGCGTTTCCGAGCAGTACTTC.